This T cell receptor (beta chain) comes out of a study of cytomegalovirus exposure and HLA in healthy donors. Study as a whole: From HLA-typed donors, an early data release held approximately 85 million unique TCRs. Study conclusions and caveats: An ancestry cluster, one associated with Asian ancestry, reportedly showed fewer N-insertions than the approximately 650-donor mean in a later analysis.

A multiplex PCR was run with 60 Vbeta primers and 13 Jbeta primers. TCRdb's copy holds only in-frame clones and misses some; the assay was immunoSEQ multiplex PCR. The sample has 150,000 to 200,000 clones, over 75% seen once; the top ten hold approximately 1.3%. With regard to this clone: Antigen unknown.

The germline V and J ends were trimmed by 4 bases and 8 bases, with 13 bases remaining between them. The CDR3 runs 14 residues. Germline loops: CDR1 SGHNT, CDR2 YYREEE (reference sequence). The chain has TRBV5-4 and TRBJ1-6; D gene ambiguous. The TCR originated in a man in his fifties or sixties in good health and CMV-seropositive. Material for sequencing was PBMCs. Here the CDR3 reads CASSGIQEDSPLHF. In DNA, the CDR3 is TGTGCCAGCAGCGGAATCCAAGAGGATTCACCCCTCCACTTT.